The rows below give T cell receptor beta chains drawn from one sample of a study of shared clonotypes between healthy human individuals. Measured with immunoSEQ multiplex PCR; TCRdb has only the in-frame clones, and not every one. The table lists some 2,400,000 clones, 90% to 97% of them singletons. The sample consisted of naive CD4+ T cells sorted from blood. The receptors derive from a man between 18 and 35 years old in good health. CDR3s include the opening cysteine and the closing phenylalanine or tryptophan. D genes are given only for firm matches. Clone size is not always given. Where it is, it says once, few, many or a class for expanded clones.

d_gene	v_gene	abundance	j_gene	CDR3nt	CDR3aa
.	TRBV6-5	.	TRBJ1-2	TGTGCCAGCCACCGTGGGGGCGCCTATGGCTACACCTTC	CASHRGGAYGYTF
TRBD2	TRBV5-6	.	TRBJ2-1	TGTGCCAGCAGCACCCGTCAGACTAGCGGGGGTACAGCGTTGTTCTTC	CASSTRQTSGGTALFF
TRBD1	TRBV27	.	TRBJ1-1	TGTGCCAGCAGTCCATCGGTCAGGACAGGTTTAACTGAAGCTTTCTTT	CASSPSVRTGLTEAFF
.	TRBV5-6	.	TRBJ2-6	TGTGCCAGCAGTTCTACAGGACACTCTGGGGCCAACGTCCTGACTTTC	CASSSTGHSGANVLTF
.	TRBV5-1	.	TRBJ2-5	TGCGCCAGCAGTTTTGACGGACGGGTGGAGACCCAGTACTTC	CASSFDGRVETQYF
TRBD1	TRBV7-6	once	TRBJ1-2	TGTGCCAGCAGCCCGGGACAGGGAATGAGTGGCTACACCTTC	CASSPGQGMSGYTF
TRBD1	TRBV7-8	.	TRBJ1-4	TGTGCCAGCAGCCCCCTCGGGGACAGCTTCCCAACTAATGAAAAACTGTTTTTT	CASSPLGDSFPTNEKLFF
.	TRBV27	.	TRBJ1-5	TGTGCCAGCAGTTTATCGCTTGGGACCGGGCTCTATAGCAATCAGCCCCAGCATTTT	CASSLSLGTGLYSNQPQHF
TRBD1	TRBV5-1	.	TRBJ1-6	TGCGCCAGCAGCTCTGGGACAGGGAGTAATTCACCCCTCCACTTT	CASSSGTGSNSPLHF
.	TRBV12-5	.	TRBJ2-2	TGTGCTAGTGCTCTGGGCACCGGGGAGCTGTTTTTT	CASALGTGELFF
.	TRBV12-5	.	TRBJ1-2	TGTGCTAGTGGTTTGGGTACGAAGGGGGGCAGGGAGGCCTATGGCTACACCTTC	CASGLGTKGGREAYGYTF
.	TRBV6-1	.	TRBJ1-2	TGTGCCAGCTCAGGACTCTTAACCCCTGGCTATGGCTACACCTTC	CASSGLLTPGYGYTF
TRBD1	TRBV5-1	.	TRBJ1-2	TGCGCCAGCAGCTTGCCCCAGGGGGAGGGGGCAAAGACCTTC	CASSLPQGEGAKTF
.	TRBV6-5	.	TRBJ1-1	TGTGCCAGCAGAGCCTTTGGACCTCTGAACACTGAAGCTTTCTTT	CASRAFGPLNTEAFF
.	TRBV11-2	.	TRBJ2-2	TGTGCCAGCAGCTCGTCCAGGGTCACCGGGGAGCTGTTTTTT	CASSSSRVTGELFF
.	TRBV18	.	TRBJ1-4	TGTGCCAGCTCACCACAAGGGATTGGAGCAACTAATGAAAAACTGTTTTTT	CASSPQGIGATNEKLFF
.	TRBV6-6	.	TRBJ2-2	TGTGCCAGCAAGGGGGAAGGGGACACCGGGGAGCTGTTTTTT	CASKGEGDTGELFF
TRBD2	TRBV10-3	.	TRBJ2-3	TGTGCCATCAGTGAGCGACTAGCGGGAGAGACAGATACGCAGTATTTT	CAISERLAGETDTQYF
.	TRBV7-9	.	TRBJ2-7	TGTGCCAGCAGCCAAATCAGACTGGATTCCGAGCAGTACTTC	CASSQIRLDSEQYF
.	TRBV30	.	TRBJ1-6	TGTGCCTGGACTCTAGGGGCCCTTTTGGATTCACCCCTCCACTTT	CAWTLGALLDSPLHF
TRBD2	TRBV5-4	.	TRBJ2-2	TGTGCCAGCAGCTTGGAACTAGCGGGGAACACCGGGGAGCTGTTTTTT	CASSLELAGNTGELFF
.	TRBV7-9	.	TRBJ2-7	TGTGCCAGCAGCTTAGCAGGCGTTACCTACGAGCAGTACTTC	CASSLAGVTYEQYF
TRBD1	TRBV5-6	.	TRBJ2-7	TGTGCCAGCAGCTTAAGGGGGCTTAACTACGAGCAGTACTTC	CASSLRGLNYEQYF
TRBD2	TRBV6-5	once	TRBJ2-2	TGTGCCAGCAGTTACTCGCGGGGAGGGGTGGAGCTGTTTTTT	CASSYSRGGVELFF
TRBD1	TRBV6-1	.	TRBJ1-1	TGTGCCAGCAGTCGAGGGACAGGGATGAACACTGAAGCTTTCTTT	CASSRGTGMNTEAFF
TRBD2	TRBV30	.	TRBJ2-7	TGTGCCTGGAGTGGTCAGGGCGGGAGTTACGAGCAGTACTTC	CAWSGQGGSYEQYF